This TCR beta chain originates from a study of T cell responses to AZD1222 COVID-19 vaccine. Germline values: CDR1 MNHEY, CDR2 SVGAGI. The ends were cut back, 4 bases at V and 7 bases at J, with 7 bases in the middle. The CDR3 length is 11 residues. Only in-frame clones appear in the TCRdb table, and some are missing; sequencing was by immunoSEQ multiplex PCR. The table has around 130,000 clones, roughly 90% seen once. The rearrangement links TRBV6-5 to TRBJ1-1, with D possibly TRBD1 on 5 matching bases. Sequencing used peripheral blood, obtained on day 0 of AZD1222 vaccination. The sequence came from an adult in good health. CDR3 sequence (DNA): TGTGCCAGCAGTTGGGACGGTGAAGCTTTCTTT. Residues: CASSWDGEAFF.